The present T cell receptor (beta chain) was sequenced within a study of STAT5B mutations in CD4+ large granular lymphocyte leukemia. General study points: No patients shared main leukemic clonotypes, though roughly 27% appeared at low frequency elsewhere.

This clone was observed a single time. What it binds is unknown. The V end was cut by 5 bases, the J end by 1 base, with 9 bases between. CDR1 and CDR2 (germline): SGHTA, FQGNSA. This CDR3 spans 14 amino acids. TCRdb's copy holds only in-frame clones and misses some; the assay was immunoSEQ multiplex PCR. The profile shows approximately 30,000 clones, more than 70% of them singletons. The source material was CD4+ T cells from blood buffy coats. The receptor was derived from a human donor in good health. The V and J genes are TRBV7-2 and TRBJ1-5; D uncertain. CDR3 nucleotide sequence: TGTGCCAGCAGCCCAGGCACAAGCAATCAGCCCCAGCATTTT. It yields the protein CASSPGTSNQPQHF.